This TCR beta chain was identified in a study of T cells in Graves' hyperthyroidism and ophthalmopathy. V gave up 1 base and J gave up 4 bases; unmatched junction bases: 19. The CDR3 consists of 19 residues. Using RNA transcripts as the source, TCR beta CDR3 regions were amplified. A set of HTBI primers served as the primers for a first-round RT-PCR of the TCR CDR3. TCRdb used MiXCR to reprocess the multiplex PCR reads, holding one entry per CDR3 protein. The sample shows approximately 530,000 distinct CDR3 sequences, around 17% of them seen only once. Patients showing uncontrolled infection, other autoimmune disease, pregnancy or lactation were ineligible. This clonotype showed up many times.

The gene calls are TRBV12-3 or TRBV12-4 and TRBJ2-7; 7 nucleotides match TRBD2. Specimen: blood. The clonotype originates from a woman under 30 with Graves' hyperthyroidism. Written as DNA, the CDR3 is TGTGCCAGCAGTTTAGGACGTGCGGGAGCCCTCCAAACGATTTACGAGCAGTACTTC. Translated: CASSLGRAGALQTIYEQYF.